This T cell receptor beta chain stems from a study of Graves' ophthalmopathy and Graves' hyperthyroidism. Study background: Peripheral blood sampling occurred at initial diagnosis, before any treatment.

The CDR3 is 17 residues long. Deletions cut 7 bases from V and 4 bases from J, with 20 bases between. Notes on the study in general: Predictions made by the model for ophthalmopathy progression reached over 55% sensitivity and less than 80% specificity. Using 13 signatures, a model distinguished ophthalmopathy from stable hyperthyroidism, reaching around 85% sensitivity and around 81% specificity. Most expanded clonotypes in thyroid above 0.001 frequency also showed up in blood.

Ten or more counts support this clonotype. The antigen is undetermined. Amplification of the TCR beta CDR3 regions used RNA transcripts (as template). The workflow started with a first-round RT-PCR run with HTBI primers and then moved on to a second-round multiplex PCR. Each CDR3 protein is one row after TCRdb ran MiXCR on the multiplex PCR reads. The sample lists roughly 480,000 distinct CDR3 sequences; over 13% were seen once. The source material was blood. This clonotype was sampled from a woman aged 30 to 39 with Graves' ophthalmopathy. The J gene is TRBJ2-6, the V gene TRBV12-3 or TRBV12-4, with D perhaps matching TRBD1 (6 bases). CDR3 region: CASTLTPPGAGANVLTF. CDR3 in DNA: TGTGCCAGCACCCTGACCCCCCCAGGGGCCGGGGCCAACGTCCTGACTTTC.